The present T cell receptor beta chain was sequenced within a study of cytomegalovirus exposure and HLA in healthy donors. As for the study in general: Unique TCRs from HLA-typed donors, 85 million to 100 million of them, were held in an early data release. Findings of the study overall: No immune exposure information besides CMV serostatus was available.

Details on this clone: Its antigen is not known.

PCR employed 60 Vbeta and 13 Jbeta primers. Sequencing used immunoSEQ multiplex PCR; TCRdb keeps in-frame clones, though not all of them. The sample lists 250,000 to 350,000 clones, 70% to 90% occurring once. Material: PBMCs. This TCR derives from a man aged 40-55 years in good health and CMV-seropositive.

The CDR3 reads CASSANYRYEQYF. For the CDR3, the DNA is TGTGCCAGCAGCGCCAACTACAGGTACGAGCAGTACTTC. The chain recombines TRBV7-2 with TRBJ2-7; tentative D call: TRBD1 (5 bases). V was pared by 5 bases and J by 4 bases, with 12 bases between. CDR1 is SGHTA, CDR2 FQGNSA, per germline. The CDR3 sequence is 13 residues long. Full variable domain (missing parts from reference TRBV7-2 and TRBJ2-7): GAGVSQSPSNKVTEKGKDVELRCDPISGHTALYWYRQSLGQGLEFLIYFQGNSAPDKSGLPSDRFSAERTGGSVSTLTIQRTQQEDSAVYLCASSANYRYEQYFGPGTRLTVT.